Listed here is a single T cell receptor (beta chain). The antigen this receptor binds is unknown. Qualities for individual bases were not recorded, and no much larger clone is one base off. The data derive from a study of blood T cell repertoires in COVID-19 (dated by TCRdb to about 2020). Looking at the study overall: The collaborator samples originated in the United States, Italy and Spain and spanned the acute and convalescent phases of COVID-19. The prospective study material was composed of cDNA or gDNA derived from T cells, B-cell-depleted T cells, or PBMCs. The dataset comprised deeply sampled blood TCRbeta repertoires from subjects exposed to, actively infected with, or recovered from COVID-19. The repertoires were released in a freely available public database meant as a resource for research on the immune response to SARS-CoV-2. Samples were obtained from the ongoing ImmuneRACE study (first 160 participants) and from 1,254 subjects provided by 6 global collaborators. The sample metadata nearly always contained a de-identified subject ID, COVID-19 status, age in years and sex. Where available, HLA class I and class II types were obtained from metadata supplied by the sample provider rather than from assay-based typing. General study outcomes and caveats: How much clinical and demographic metadata was included differed by source and by participant, and the metadata was provided uncurated.

The CDR3 measures 16 amino acids from cysteine to phenylalanine. Only the CDR3 portion is preserved as DNA: 48 bases, with reading frame beginning at the first base. The V end loses 7 bases and the J end loses 1 base, and a stretch of 17 bases separates them. From a lookup of the germline V gene, CDR1 and CDR2 are MDHEN and SYDVKM. In the prospective study, participants were about 18 to 100 years old, resided in fewer than 25 geographic areas of the United States, and were enrolled through a virtual design. In the prospective study, cohorts were assigned on the basis of participant-reported clinical history obtained from a screening survey and a study questionnaire. ImmuneRACE Cohort 3 recovered participants were defined by two consecutive negative NP/OP PCR tests, healthcare professional clearance, or symptom resolution. In the prospective study, whole blood, serum and a nasopharyngeal or oropharyngeal swab were collected from each participant by mobile phlebotomists. Over a roughly 2-month period, participants in the prospective study had the option of providing additional blood draws and questionnaires. Before DNA extraction, prospective study blood samples were shipped either frozen or at room temperature.

TCRbeta CDR3 regions were amplified from genomic DNA using the immunoSEQ Assay, a bias-controlled multiplex PCR. For the original study's pipeline: The number of nucleated cells in each sample was estimated from the amplification of reference gene primers within the assay. To quantify the absolute abundance of each unique TCRbeta CDR3 rearrangement, sequence reads were collapsed and filtered. For each sample, productive Simpson clonality was calculated as the square root of Simpson's diversity index across productive rearrangements. Here the immuneACCESS table is served through TCRdb, limited to in-frame sequences with V and J called. Missing clones are a known gap in these copies; in checked studies unresolved V genes cover under half, and the rest lacks a known reason. For V, J and clone size, that table is used; D and trimming come from the DNA. Across this sample there are roughly 330,000 clones, with over 80% seen only once. The ten largest clones capture more than 5% of the sample.

The sequence links TRBV28 to TRBJ1-5, with the D gene uncertain. Sequencing was carried out using PBMCs or T cells enriched from blood (not recorded which). The clonotype originates from a man aged 25 to 40 who had recovered from COVID-19. The nucleotides read TGTGCCAGCACCCCGGGAGGGAAAGTCAGCAATCAGCCCCAGCATTTT. This translates into CASTPGGKVSNQPQHF.